These 14 T cell receptor beta chains were all obtained from the same sample, sequenced in a study of regulatory dendritic cells for organ transplantation. What these receptors recognize is not known. Method: immunoSEQ multiplex PCR; TCRdb's copy keeps in-frame clones and lacks some. The profile shows 15,000 to 20,000 clones, around 85% of them singletons. Allogeneic regulatory or mature dendritic cells were co-cultured for 5 days with CFSE-labeled sorted T cells at 1:10. The sequencing input was memory CD4+ T cells from blood cultured with regulatory dendritic cells. Subset reported: CD45RO+ memory T cells. The receptor source for this set is a human donor in good health.

The CDR3 sequence is CSARDSYEQYF. The DNA for the CDR3 is TGCAGTGCTAGAGATTCGTACGAGCAGTACTTC. The rearrangement uses TRBV20-1 and TRBJ2-7; D call uncertain. Germline CDR1 is DFQATT and CDR2 is SNEGSKA (reference sequence). V was clipped by 0 bases and J by 4 bases, with 4 bases between them. CDR3 size: 11 residues.

CDR3 nucleotides: TGTGCCAGCAGCTCCTCGGGACAGGGTTACAATGAGCAGTTCTTC. Its translation is CASSSSGQGYNEQFF. V is TRBV2 and J is TRBJ2-1; the match to TRBD1 covers 9 bases. The CDR3 covers 15 residues. Germline CDR1 reads SNHLY; CDR2 reads FYNNEI. With V trimmed by 6 bases and J by 4 bases, 7 bases remained unmatched.

The chain employs TRBV27 and TRBJ1-2, with TRBD1 matching over 7 bases. The CDR3 has 15 amino acids. J was trimmed by 4 bases and V by 5 bases; bases with no gene match: 10. The germline CDR1 and CDR2 sequences are MNHEY and SMNVEV (reference sequence). The CDR3 region has the DNA TGTGCCAGCAGTACCTCGACAGGGCCTACCTATGGCTACACCTTC. Protein: CASSTSTGPTYGYTF.

CDR3 residues: CASSIDLGRLNTEAFF. The CDR3 DNA is TGTGCCAGTAGTATAGATCTCGGCAGACTGAACACTGAAGCTTTCTTT. The gene calls are TRBV19 and TRBJ1-1; unclear D gene. The CDR3 loop spans 16 amino acids. Per germline, CDR1 LNHDA and CDR2 SQIVND (reference sequence). V was clipped by 0 bases and J by 0 bases, with 11 bases between them.

CDR3 loop: CASSGISYNEQFF. As DNA, the CDR3 is TGTGCCAGCAGCGGGATCTCCTACAATGAGCAGTTCTTC. The genes are TRBV27 and TRBJ2-1, with a possible D match to TRBD2 (5 bases). Per the germline V gene, CDR1 is MNHEY and CDR2 is SMNVEV (reference sequence). This CDR3 region has 13 residues. The V gene lost 6 bases and the J gene lost 0 bases, with 6 bases spanning the gap.

V and J are TRBV30 and TRBJ2-2, with a tentative D call TRBD2 (5 bases). The CDR3 consists of 14 residues. Between the trimmed V and J ends, which lost 1 base and 4 bases, there was a span of 10 bases. The germline gives CDR1 GTSNPN, CDR2 SVGIG (reference sequence). The CDR3 nucleotides are TGTGCCTGGAGTGGAGCGGTAGCCACCGGGGAGCTGTTTTTT. This gives the protein CAWSGAVATGELFF.

J is TRBJ1-1 and V is TRBV19, with 7 bases lining up with TRBD1. CDR3 length: 14 amino acids. Germline-derived CDR1 and CDR2 are LNHDA and SQIVND (reference sequence). The V and J ends lost 2 bases and 5 bases, in that order; junction bases with no gene match: 5. The CDR3 spells CASSITGEVTEAFF. CDR3 nucleotide sequence: TGTGCCAGTAGTATAACAGGGGAGGTGACTGAAGCTTTCTTT.

The chain has TRBV19 and TRBJ2-7; TRBD1 agrees at 7 bases. The trim removed 5 bases at V and 7 bases at J, leaving 11 bases unmatched. Germline V gives CDR1 LNHDA, CDR2 SQIVND (reference sequence). The CDR3 runs to 14 residues. This CDR3 reads CASSATGLLGEQYF. The CDR3 region has the DNA TGTGCCAGTAGTGCGACAGGGTTATTGGGGGAGCAGTACTTC.

This chain uses TRBV5-8 with TRBJ2-6; weak D call: TRBD1 (5 bases). V gave up 0 bases and J gave up 0 bases, with 10 bases separating them. Germline CDR1 SGHTS, CDR2 YDEGEE. CDR3 length: 17 amino acids. CDR3 amino acids: CASSLAPQGSGANVLTF. The CDR3 region has the DNA TGTGCCAGCAGCTTGGCTCCCCAGGGCTCTGGGGCCAACGTCCTGACTTTC.

CDR3 amino acids: CASSPWGQRQETQYF. In DNA, the CDR3 is TGTGCCAGCAGCCCGTGGGGACAACGCCAAGAGACCCAGTACTTC. The gene calls are TRBV9 and TRBJ2-5; tentatively, D is TRBD1 (6 bases). CDR1 SGDLS and CDR2 YYNGEE come from the germline V gene. V shed 4 bases and J shed 1 base, with 14 bases lying between them. The CDR3 totals 15 residues.

The V call is TRBV19, the J call TRBJ2-7, with 13 bases fitting TRBD2. CDR1 and CDR2 (germline): LNHDA, SQIVND (reference sequence). V was pared by 5 bases and J by 2 bases, with 6 bases of the junction left unmatched. The CDR3 consists of 16 residues. The CDR3 sequence: CASSAGLAGAPYEQYF. DNA for the CDR3: TGTGCCAGTAGTGCCGGACTAGCGGGAGCCCCCTACGAGCAGTACTTC.

The table lists this clone with a count of one. This sequence joins TRBV10-3 and TRBJ1-2; 7 bases line up with TRBD1. The CDR3 is 15 amino acids. Germline V lookup: CDR1 ENHRY, CDR2 SYGVKD. V was pared by 4 bases and J by 0 bases, with 5 bases of the junction left unmatched. The CDR3 DNA follows: TGTGCCATCAGTGGGGGACAGAACTCTAACTATGGCTACACCTTC. Translation: CAISGGQNSNYGYTF.

The J gene is TRBJ2-5, the V gene TRBV7-9; D gene uncertain. This CDR3 contains 14 residues. V gave up 1 base and J gave up 5 bases, with 11 bases separating them. From germline, CDR1 is SEHNR and CDR2 FQNEAQ (reference sequence). CDR3 bases: TGTGCCAGCAGCTTAGAAGGGTTTCTGGAGACCCAGTACTTC. It yields the protein CASSLEGFLETQYF.

V and J are TRBV2 and TRBJ1-5; TRBD1 might be the D (6 bases). CDR1 and CDR2 from the germline V gene are SNHLY and FYNNEI. V was pared by 4 bases and J by 7 bases, with 11 bases between. There are 13 residues in the CDR3. The CDR3 is CASSAGEGQPQHF. CDR3 nucleotides: TGTGCCAGCAGTGCAGGGGAGGGACAGCCCCAGCATTTT.